The clone carrying this T cell receptor (beta chain) appeared a single time. This entry comes from a study of T cell responses to AZD1222 COVID-19 vaccine. TCRdb's table, derived via immunoSEQ multiplex PCR, lists solely in-frame clones and lacks some. Among about 160,000 clones listed, less than 95% were seen once. The V end was cut by 3 bases, the J end by 0 bases, with 11 bases between. From germline, CDR1 is MDHEN and CDR2 SYDVKM. The CDR3 is 15 residues long. The V gene is TRBV28, the J gene TRBJ1-2; tentatively, D is TRBD1 (6 bases). The sample in question was peripheral blood, obtained on day 0 of AZD1222 vaccination. The sequence came from an adult in good health. The CDR3 DNA sequence: TGTGCCAGCAGTTTGGGGGGCCCCGCTAACTATGGCTACACCTTC. This sequence encodes CASSLGGPANYGYTF.